These 24 T cell receptor beta chains originate from one sample sequenced in a study of early T cells in non-severe SARS-CoV-2 infection. TCRdb redid the calling of the 5' RACE reads with MiXCR, one entry per CDR3 protein. The sample has tens of thousands of distinct CDR3 sequences, 14% to 15% seen once. The sample consisted of whole blood, taken at baseline. These receptors were collected from an adult who was a healthcare worker with PCR-confirmed SARS-CoV-2 infection or an uninfected control (not recorded which).

In its sample, this clonotype was seen many times. The chain combines TRBV7-9 with TRBJ2-7; 9 bases are shared with TRBD1. CDR1 is SEHNR, CDR2 FQNEAQ, per germline (reference sequence). There are 14 residues in the CDR3. V shed 3 bases and J 2 bases; nucleotides not matched to a gene: 2. CDR3 sequence (DNA): TGTGCCAGCAGCTTGGGGACAGGGCCCTACGAGCAGTACTTC. Protein sequence: CASSLGTGPYEQYF.

The rearrangement uses TRBV4-1 and TRBJ1-6; 8 nucleotides agree with TRBD1. Germline lookup yields CDR1 MGHRA and CDR2 YSYEKL. After removal of 4 bases from V and 7 bases from J, the junction contained 6 bases not matched to a gene. The CDR3 has 15 amino acids. CDR3 coding DNA: TGCGCCAGCAGCCTCGGGACAGGCCTCAATTCACCCCTCCACTTT. Protein product: CASSLGTGLNSPLHF.

The table lists this clonotype with a few counts. The J gene is TRBJ2-2, the V gene TRBV11-2; no reliable D call. Germline-derived CDR1 and CDR2 are SGHAT and FQNNGV. The CDR3 length is 17 residues. Trimming cost V 5 bases and J 1 base, with 17 bases left between them. The CDR3 here is CASSPPTADWNTGELFF. In nucleotides, the CDR3 is TGTGCCAGCAGCCCCCCGACGGCGGATTGGAACACCGGGGAGCTGTTTTTT.

This clonotype was seen repeatedly, ten times or more. This chain uses TRBV6-6 with TRBJ1-1; the match to TRBD1 covers 7 bases. In germline, CDR1 is MNHNY, CDR2 SVGAGI (reference sequence). The CDR3 has 13 amino acids. The J segment lost 6 bases and the V segment lost 2 bases, leaving 3 bases of the junction unmatched. The CDR3 here is CASSYRTGAEAFF. The CDR3 bases are TGTGCCAGCAGTTACCGAACAGGGGCTGAAGCTTTCTTT.

The chain employs TRBV29-1 and TRBJ2-2, with no clear D. In germline, CDR1 is SQVTM, CDR2 ANQGSEA. The V end lost 1 base, the J end lost 3 bases, and 12 bases lay between the germline ends. This CDR3 contains 15 residues. The CDR3 sequence: CSVEVAGLDTGELFF. CDR3 nucleotide sequence: TGCAGCGTTGAAGTCGCTGGGCTGGACACCGGGGAGCTGTTTTTT.

Only a few counts were recorded for this clonotype. V usage is TRBV6-1 and J usage is TRBJ2-1; no clear D gene. Trimming removed 6 bases at V and 0 bases at J, with 9 bases between. CDR3 length: 14 amino acids. Germline V gene sequence: CDR1 MNHNS, CDR2 SASEGT. CDR3 in amino acids: CASRGRNSYNEQFF. DNA for the CDR3: TGTGCCAGCAGAGGTCGGAACTCCTACAATGAGCAGTTCTTC.

This clonotype was seen only a few times. This rearrangement joins TRBV3-1 to TRBJ1-3; D unclear. The V end was cut by 3 bases, the J end by 8 bases, with 11 bases between. Germline V gene lookup returns CDR1 LGHDT and CDR2 YNNKEL (reference sequence). This CDR3 is built from 13 residues. In nucleotides, the CDR3 is TGTGCCAGCAGCCAGTATAGAAGAGACACCATATATTTT. Translated: CASSQYRRDTIYF. Full variable domain (outside the CDR3, taken from reference TRBV3-1 and TRBJ1-3): DTAVSQTPKYLVTQMGNDKSIKCEQNLGHDTMYWYKQDSKKFLKIMFSYNNKELIINETVPNRFSPKSPDKAHLNLHINSLELGDSAVYFCASSQYRRDTIYFGEGSWLTVV.

This clonotype was detected many times. The rearrangement links TRBV2 to TRBJ1-5; TRBD1 matches 8 bases. Germline V gene data show CDR1 as SNHLY and CDR2 as FYNNEI. Trimming at V came to 6 bases and at J to 7 bases, leaving 8 bases not matched to a gene. This CDR3 spans 14 amino acids. The CDR3 here is CASSSDRVGQPQHF. The CDR3 DNA sequence: TGTGCCAGCAGCTCGGACAGGGTAGGACAGCCCCAGCATTTT. The full variable domain, completed using reference TRBV2 and TRBJ1-5, is EPEVTQTPSHQVTQMGQEVILRCVPISNHLYFYWYRQILGQKVEFLVSFYNNEISEKSEIFDDQFSVERPDGSNFTLKIRSTKLEDSAMYFCASSSDRVGQPQHFGDGTRLSIL.

In its sample, this clonotype was seen a few times. The genes are TRBV30 and TRBJ2-3; TRBD1 matches 11 bases. CDR3 length: 16 residues. J gave up 2 bases and V 2 bases, and 6 bases lay outside the gene matches. In germline, CDR1 is GTSNPN, CDR2 SVGIG (reference sequence). In nucleotides, the CDR3 is TGTGCCTGGAGTCTCCGGACAGGGGGCTACACAGATACGCAGTATTTT. It translates to CAWSLRTGGYTDTQYF.

This clonotype showed up just a few times. The V gene is TRBV13, the J gene TRBJ1-1, with D perhaps matching TRBD1 (5 bases). Germline V lookup: CDR1 PRHDT, CDR2 FYEKMQ (reference sequence). The CDR3 contains 11 residues. Deletions cut 4 bases from V and 10 bases from J, with 10 bases between. CDR3 residues: CASSSADRAFF. DNA for the CDR3: TGTGCCAGCAGCTCGGCCGACAGAGCTTTCTTT.

The chain employs TRBV10-2 and TRBJ1-5; no clear D gene. V was shortened by 4 bases and J by 2 bases, with 6 bases between the two germline ends. The CDR3 spans 13 residues. The germline V gene encodes CDR1 WSHSY and CDR2 SAAADI. The CDR3 sequence: CASSVRGNQPQHF. The DNA of the CDR3 is TGCGCCAGCAGTGTAAGGGGCAATCAGCCCCAGCATTTT.

The chain joins TRBV19 to TRBJ2-3; no clear D. Germline CDR1 LNHDA, CDR2 SQIVND (reference sequence). This CDR3 is built from 17 residues. Trimming pared 4 bases from V and 1 base from J, leaving 18 bases between. For the CDR3, the DNA is TGTGCCAGTAGTAGGCGGACGTCCGCCCCGGGCACAGATACGCAGTATTTT. This gives the protein CASSRRTSAPGTDTQYF.

This clonotype was detected only a few times. The gene calls are TRBV5-1 and TRBJ2-7; D is unclear. Germline CDR1 is SGHRS and CDR2 is YFSETQ. Trimming took 0 bases from V and 5 from J, leaving 9 bases between them. The CDR3 runs to 13 residues. The CDR3 DNA is TGCGCCAGCAGCTTGGCCCCTCTCGACGAGCAGTACTTC. Translation: CASSLAPLDEQYF.

The chain carries TRBV5-1 and TRBJ2-7; the D gene is possibly TRBD1 (6 bases). V lost 3 bases to trimming and J lost 2 bases, with 15 bases between them. This CDR3 region has 15 residues. Germline CDR1 and CDR2: SGHRS and YFSETQ. CDR3: CASSSPETGTYEQYF. Here the CDR3 DNA reads TGCGCCAGCAGCTCCCCGGAGACAGGAACCTACGAGCAGTACTTC.

The chain couples TRBV25-1 to TRBJ2-5, with 8 nucleotides matching TRBD1. Looked up from germline, CDR1 is MGHDK and CDR2 is SYGVNS. With V trimmed by 6 bases and J by 1 base, 4 bases remained unmatched. This CDR3 has 14 residues. In DNA, the CDR3 is TGTGCCAGCAGCCGACAGGGGTTCCAAGAGACCCAGTACTTC. This gives the protein CASSRQGFQETQYF.

The chain joins TRBV20-1 to TRBJ2-3; 9 bases map to TRBD2. The CDR3 contains 15 residues. Germline V gene lookup returns CDR1 DFQATT and CDR2 SNEGSKA (reference sequence). The ends lost 4 bases at V and 7 bases at J; junction bases unmatched: 12. CDR3 nucleotide sequence: TGCAGTGCTACTCGTAGCCGGGCGGGGGGGAATACGCAGTATTTT. Encoded protein: CSATRSRAGGNTQYF.

The chain combines TRBV7-9 with TRBJ2-3; D is perhaps TRBD2 (6 bases). This CDR3 is 13 amino acids long. Trimming removed 4 bases at V and 5 bases at J, with 10 bases between. Germline V gives CDR1 SEHNR, CDR2 FQNEAQ (reference sequence). The CDR3: CASSWAGGDTQYF. Here the CDR3 DNA reads TGTGCCAGCAGCTGGGCCGGGGGAGATACGCAGTATTTT.

This clonotype showed up many times. The chain couples TRBV11-2 to TRBJ1-1, with D possibly TRBD1 on 5 matching bases. V lost 2 bases, J lost 1 base, and 11 bases lay in between. Germline V gene data show CDR1 as SGHAT and CDR2 as FQNNGV. The CDR3 consists of 15 residues. The CDR3 DNA is TGTGCCAGCAGCTTATTCAGGGACGGGAACACTGAAGCTTTCTTT. Its protein is CASSLFRDGNTEAFF. The full variable domain, its missing parts supplied by reference TRBV11-2 and TRBJ1-1, is EAGVAQSPRYKIIEKRQSVAFWCNPISGHATLYWYQQILGQGPKLLIQFQNNGVVDDSQLPKDRFSAERLKGVDSTLKIQPAKLEDSAVYLCASSLFRDGNTEAFFGQGTRLTVV.

The table lists this clonotype with a few counts. This chain joins TRBV18 and TRBJ2-3; D not resolved. Trimming pared 0 bases from V and 0 bases from J, leaving 7 bases between. Germline V gene data show CDR1 as KGHSH and CDR2 as LQKENI. The CDR3 is 15 residues long. In nucleotides, the CDR3 is TGTGCCAGCTCACCACCGTCCAGGAGCACAGATACGCAGTATTTT. This translates into CASSPPSRSTDTQYF.

In this sample, this clonotype turned up a few times. The rearrangement uses TRBV7-9 and TRBJ1-2; D may be TRBD1 (6 bases). This CDR3 spans 16 amino acids. Trimming took off 3 bases at V and 8 bases at J, with 22 bases between the two ends. Germline V gives CDR1 SEHNR, CDR2 FQNEAQ (reference sequence). The CDR3 sequence is CASSLGGARLEAGYTF. The CDR3 DNA follows: TGTGCCAGCAGCTTGGGGGGCGCACGTCTGGAAGCGGGCTACACCTTC.

The rearrangement links TRBV5-1 to TRBJ2-7; no clear D. V dropped 4 bases and J dropped 3 bases, with 17 bases sitting between them. Germline V gene data show CDR1 as SGHRS and CDR2 as YFSETQ. CDR3 length equals 15 residues. The DNA of the CDR3 is TGCGCCAGCAGCGTCCTAGAGGCGACGATCTACGAGCAGTACTTC. Translation gives CASSVLEATIYEQYF.

This clonotype turned up a few times. The genes are TRBV20-1 and TRBJ1-1, with D possibly TRBD1 on 5 matching bases. In germline, CDR1 is DFQATT, CDR2 SNEGSKA (reference sequence). The CDR3 sequence is 15 residues long. V shed 0 bases and J shed 6 bases, with 17 bases lying between them. CDR3: CSARDSSGAGAEAFF. CDR3 in DNA: TGCAGTGCTAGAGATAGTTCTGGGGCGGGAGCTGAAGCTTTCTTT.

The chain carries TRBV5-4 and TRBJ2-5; D call uncertain. The germline V gene has CDR1 SGHNT and CDR2 YYREEE (reference sequence). This CDR3 spans 15 amino acids. Trimming stripped 3 bases from V and 7 bases from J, with 19 bases between. CDR3 sequence: CASSSPQAQPRTQYF. CDR3 sequence (DNA): TGTGCCAGCAGCTCCCCCCAGGCGCAACCTCGGACCCAGTACTTC.

This clonotype was observed at least ten times. This chain uses TRBV5-1 with TRBJ1-1; no clear D. The CDR3 is 13 residues long. V was cut by 0 bases and J by 9 bases, with 12 bases left in between. Germline loops: CDR1 SGHRS, CDR2 YFSETQ. In nucleotides, the CDR3 is TGCGCCAGCAGCTTGGAAAGGGCTGAGAAAGCTTTCTTT. It encodes CASSLERAEKAFF. The variable domain in full, completed from reference TRBV5-1 and TRBJ1-1, reads KAGVTQTPRYLIKTRGQQVTLSCSPISGHRSVSWYQQTPGQGLQFLFEYFSETQRNKGNFPGRFSGRQFSNSRSEMNVSTLELGDSALYLCASSLERAEKAFFGQGTRLTVV.